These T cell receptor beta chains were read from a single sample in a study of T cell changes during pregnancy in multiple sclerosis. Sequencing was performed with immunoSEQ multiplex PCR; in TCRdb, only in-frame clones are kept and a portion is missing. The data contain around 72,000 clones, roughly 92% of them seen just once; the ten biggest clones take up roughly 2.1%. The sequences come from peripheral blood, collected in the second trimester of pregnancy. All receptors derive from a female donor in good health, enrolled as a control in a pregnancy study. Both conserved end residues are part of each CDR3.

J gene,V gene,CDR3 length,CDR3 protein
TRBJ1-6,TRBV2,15,CASSEIRRDNSPLHF
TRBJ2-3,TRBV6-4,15,CASSDSGGGLDTQYF
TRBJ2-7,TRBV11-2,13,CASSTQGDYEQYF
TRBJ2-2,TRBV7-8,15,CASSSGGLNTGELFF
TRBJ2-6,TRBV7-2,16,CASSRRGSPGANVLTF
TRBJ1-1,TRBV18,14,CASSSQGGNTEAFF
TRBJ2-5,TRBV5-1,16,CASSSVSGGAVKTQYF
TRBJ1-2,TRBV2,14,CASSKTGTGNGYTF
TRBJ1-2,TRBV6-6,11,CASSSGGGYTF
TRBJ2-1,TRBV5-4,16,CASSLTTGRVYNEQFF
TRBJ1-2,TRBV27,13,CASSFRGAYGYTF